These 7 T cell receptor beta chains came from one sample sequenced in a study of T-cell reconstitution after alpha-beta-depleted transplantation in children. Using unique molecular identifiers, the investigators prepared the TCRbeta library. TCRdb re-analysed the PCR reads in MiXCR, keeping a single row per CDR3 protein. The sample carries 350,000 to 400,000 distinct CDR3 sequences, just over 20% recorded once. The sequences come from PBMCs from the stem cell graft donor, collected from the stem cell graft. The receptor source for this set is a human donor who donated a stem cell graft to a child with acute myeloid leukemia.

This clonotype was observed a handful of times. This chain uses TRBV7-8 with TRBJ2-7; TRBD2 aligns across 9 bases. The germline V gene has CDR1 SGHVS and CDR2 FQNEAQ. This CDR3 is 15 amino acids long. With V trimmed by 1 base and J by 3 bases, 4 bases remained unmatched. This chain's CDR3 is CASSLEASGIYEQYF. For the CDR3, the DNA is TGTGCCAGCAGCTTAGAGGCTAGCGGGATCTACGAGCAGTACTTC.

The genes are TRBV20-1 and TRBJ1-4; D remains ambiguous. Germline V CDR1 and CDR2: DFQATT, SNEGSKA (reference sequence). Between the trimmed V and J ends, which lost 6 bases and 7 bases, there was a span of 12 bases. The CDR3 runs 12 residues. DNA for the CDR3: TGCAGTGCCCTGGAAAGTGTTGAAAAACTGTTTTTT. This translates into CSALESVEKLFF.

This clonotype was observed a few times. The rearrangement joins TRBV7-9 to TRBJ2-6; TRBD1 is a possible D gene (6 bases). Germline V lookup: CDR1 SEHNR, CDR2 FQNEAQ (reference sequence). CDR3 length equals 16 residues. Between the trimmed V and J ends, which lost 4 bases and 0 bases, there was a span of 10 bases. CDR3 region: CASSYTGSSGANVLTF. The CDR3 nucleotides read TGTGCCAGCAGCTATACAGGGTCCTCTGGGGCCAACGTCCTGACTTTC.

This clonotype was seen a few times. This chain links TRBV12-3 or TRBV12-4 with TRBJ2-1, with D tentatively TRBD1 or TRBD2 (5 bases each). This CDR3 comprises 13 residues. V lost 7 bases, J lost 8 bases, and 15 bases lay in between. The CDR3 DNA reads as TGTGCCAGCACCCGGGCCCGAGGGGATGAGCAGTTCTTC. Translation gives CASTRARGDEQFF.

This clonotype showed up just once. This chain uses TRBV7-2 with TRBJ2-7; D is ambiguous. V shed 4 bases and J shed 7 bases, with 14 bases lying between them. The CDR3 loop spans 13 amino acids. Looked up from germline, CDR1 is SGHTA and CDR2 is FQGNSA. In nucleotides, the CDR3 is TGTGCCAGCAGCTCCCAAGTAACATGGGAGCAGTACTTC. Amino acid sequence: CASSSQVTWEQYF.

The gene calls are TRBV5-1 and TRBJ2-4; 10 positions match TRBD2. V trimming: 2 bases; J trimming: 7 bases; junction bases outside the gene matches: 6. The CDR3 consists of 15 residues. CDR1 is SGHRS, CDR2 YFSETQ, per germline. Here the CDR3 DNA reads TGCGCCAGCAGCTTTACTAGCGGGATGGGGAACATTCAGTACTTC. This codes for CASSFTSGMGNIQYF.

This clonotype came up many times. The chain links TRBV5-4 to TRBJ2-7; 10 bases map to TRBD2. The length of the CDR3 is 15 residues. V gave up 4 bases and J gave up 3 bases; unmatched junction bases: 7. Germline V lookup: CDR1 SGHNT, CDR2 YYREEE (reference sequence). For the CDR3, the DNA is TGTGCCAGCAGCCCCGGCCTAGCGGGAGTCTACGAGCAGTACTTC. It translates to CASSPGLAGVYEQYF. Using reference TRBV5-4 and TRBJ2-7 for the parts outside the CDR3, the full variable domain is ETGVTQSPTHLIKTRGQQVTLRCSSQSGHNTVSWYQQALGQGPQFIFQYYREEENGRGNFPPRFSGLQFPNYSSELNVNALELDDSALYLCASSPGLAGVYEQYFGPGTRLTVT.